This paragraph covers one TCR beta chain sequence. Antigen unknown. This sample was taken from a study of shared clonotypes between healthy human individuals. Looking at the study overall: Three plates each covered CD4 naive and memory; CD8 naive two, CD8 memory one. Study-wide points: Sequencing depth was expected to affect clonotype sharing among donors.

Each subset's genomic DNA was shared equally among a number of immunoSEQ plates. Clones were read by immunoSEQ multiplex PCR, and TCRdb kept only the in-frame ones, dropping some. The repertoire consists of approximately 710,000 clones, with 80% to 95% occurring once and the leading ten covering approximately 35%. The TCR was taken from a man aged 18 to 30 in good health. Some clones in this sample may be carry-over from other donors' samples. Source material: memory CD8+ T cells from PBMCs. Subset specified: CD45RO+ cells pooled with CCR7-negative TemRA cells.

CDR3 coding DNA: TGTGCCAGCAGTCTCGGGATCATAGACGAGCAGTACTTC. Protein sequence: CASSLGIIDEQYF. V usage is TRBV27 and J usage is TRBJ2-7; possible D gene TRBD2, 5 bases. The ends were cut back, 5 bases at V and 5 bases at J, with 13 bases in the middle. The CDR3 is 13 amino acids. Germline CDR1 MNHEY, CDR2 SMNVEV (reference sequence).